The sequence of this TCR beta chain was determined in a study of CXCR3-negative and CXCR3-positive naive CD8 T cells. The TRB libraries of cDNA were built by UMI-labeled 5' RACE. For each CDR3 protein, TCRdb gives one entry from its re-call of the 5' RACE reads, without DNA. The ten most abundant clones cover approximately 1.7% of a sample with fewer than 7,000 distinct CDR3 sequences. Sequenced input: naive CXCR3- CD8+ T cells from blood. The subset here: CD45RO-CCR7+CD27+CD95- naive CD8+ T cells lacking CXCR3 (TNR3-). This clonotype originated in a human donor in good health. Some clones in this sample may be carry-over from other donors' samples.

CDR3 sequence: CASGPLETAGNEKLFF. This chain uses TRBV2 with TRBJ1-4; the TCRdb D gene call, TRBD1, has no DNA to confirm it. CDR3 length: 16 residues. CDR1 is SNHLY, CDR2 FYNNEI, per germline.